This T cell receptor (beta chain) was captured by sequencing in a study of a mutant IDH1 vaccine in newly diagnosed glioma. Study-wide background: Treated patients had a mean age of approximately 40 years and a sex split that was around 62% male and roughly 40% female. Patients were pretreated with radiotherapy, temozolomide, or both, mostly both.

As for time point: baseline, week 1 (first vaccination visit). Treatment specified: pre-vaccination baseline after standard-of-care therapy. Sequencing was performed with immunoSEQ multiplex PCR; in TCRdb, only in-frame clones are kept and a portion is missing. This table has approximately 100,000 clones, around 90% appearing once. Overall study findings and caveats: Researchers report vaccine-induced immune responses in approximately 95% of patients.

CDR3 length equals 15 residues. Germline V gene lookup returns CDR1 MNHEY and CDR2 SVGAGI. V lost 0 bases and J lost 6, with 15 bases in between. About this clone: Its antigen is undetermined.

This chain connects TRBV6-5 to TRBJ2-7, with D perhaps assigned TRBD1 or TRBD2 (6 bases each). The input for sequencing was PBMCs, taken from a glioma patient treated with radiotherapy, temozolomide or both. This TCR was recovered from a woman between 45 and 60 years old with glioma. The CDR3 region has the DNA TGTGCCAGCAGTTACTCAGCGGAGGGGACACGCGAGCAGTACTTC. This codes for CASSYSAEGTREQYF.